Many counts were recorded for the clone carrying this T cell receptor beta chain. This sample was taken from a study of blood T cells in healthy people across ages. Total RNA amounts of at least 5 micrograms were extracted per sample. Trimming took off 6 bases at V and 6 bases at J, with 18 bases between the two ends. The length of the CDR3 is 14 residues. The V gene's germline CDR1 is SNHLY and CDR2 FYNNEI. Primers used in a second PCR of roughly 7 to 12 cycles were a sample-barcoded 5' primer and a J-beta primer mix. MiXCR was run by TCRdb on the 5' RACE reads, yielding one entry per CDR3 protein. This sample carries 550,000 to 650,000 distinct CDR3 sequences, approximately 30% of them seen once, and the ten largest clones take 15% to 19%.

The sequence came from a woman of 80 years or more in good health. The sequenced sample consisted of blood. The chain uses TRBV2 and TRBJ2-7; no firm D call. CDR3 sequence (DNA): TGTGCCAGCAGCAAGGTTGCGGTTGTGGCCGAGCAGTACTTC. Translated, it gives CASSKVAVVAEQYF.